A selection of T cell receptor beta chains follows, all from one sample in a study of CD8 T cells in ankylosing spondylitis. MiXCR, run by TCRdb on the 5' RACE reads, gives a single entry per CDR3 protein. Of roughly 97,000 distinct CDR3 sequences detected, roughly 8.7% appear once; the ten largest clones hold around 10%. Sequenced sample: blood, either unsorted or a sorted T cell fraction (not recorded which). All receptors derive from a male donor with ankylosing spondylitis or in good health (not recorded which). Both conserved end residues are trimmed from each CDR3. A D gene is named only where the DNA matches it firmly.

d_gene: TRBD1; v_gene: TRBV20-1; j_gene: TRBJ1-1; CDR3aa: SASPRDRVTEAF
d_gene: .; v_gene: TRBV19; j_gene: TRBJ2-7; CDR3aa: ASSMRGLEQY
d_gene: .; v_gene: TRBV7-8; j_gene: TRBJ2-3; CDR3aa: ASSLAPGDTDTQY
d_gene: .; v_gene: TRBV27; j_gene: TRBJ1-2; CDR3aa: ANSPRAGYVYT
d_gene: .; v_gene: TRBV18; j_gene: TRBJ2-7; CDR3aa: ASSPDPYEQY
d_gene: TRBD2; v_gene: TRBV2; j_gene: TRBJ2-1; CDR3aa: ASSGLGLAGVHEQF
d_gene: TRBD2; v_gene: TRBV6-1; j_gene: TRBJ2-7; CDR3aa: ASSPHSGSSYEQY
d_gene: TRBD2; v_gene: TRBV12-3/TRBV12-4; j_gene: TRBJ2-7; CDR3aa: ASNQGTSGIEQY
d_gene: .; v_gene: TRBV30; j_gene: TRBJ1-4; CDR3aa: AWSVNRDEKLF
d_gene: .; v_gene: TRBV21-1; j_gene: TRBJ2-7; CDR3aa: ASSRLYSTNIYEQY
d_gene: .; v_gene: TRBV27; j_gene: TRBJ2-7; CDR3aa: ASSQGTAIRNEQY
d_gene: .; v_gene: TRBV5-5; j_gene: TRBJ2-7; CDR3aa: ASSSRQYEQY
d_gene: .; v_gene: TRBV7-9; j_gene: TRBJ2-5; CDR3aa: ASSPGWVETQY
d_gene: .; v_gene: TRBV6-5; j_gene: TRBJ2-1; CDR3aa: ASSLSGPLYNEQF
d_gene: .; v_gene: TRBV12-3/TRBV12-4; j_gene: TRBJ1-6; CDR3aa: ASSLSVGSPLH
d_gene: TRBD1; v_gene: TRBV3-1; j_gene: TRBJ2-3; CDR3aa: ASKDRISPDTQY
d_gene: .; v_gene: TRBV29-1; j_gene: TRBJ2-2; CDR3aa: SVDLGAGELF
d_gene: .; v_gene: TRBV12-5; j_gene: TRBJ1-5; CDR3aa: ASGPGSSSNQPQH
d_gene: .; v_gene: TRBV5-8; j_gene: TRBJ1-2; CDR3aa: ASSLRHIRELNYGYT
d_gene: .; v_gene: TRBV5-1; j_gene: TRBJ1-2; CDR3aa: ASSLARGSYGYT
d_gene: TRBD1; v_gene: TRBV7-2; j_gene: TRBJ2-2; CDR3aa: ASSLRQGLGGELF
d_gene: .; v_gene: TRBV30; j_gene: TRBJ1-1; CDR3aa: AWNGGLFTEAF
d_gene: .; v_gene: TRBV6-2/TRBV6-3; j_gene: TRBJ1-2; CDR3aa: ASSVLAKGNYGYT
d_gene: .; v_gene: TRBV20-1; j_gene: TRBJ2-7; CDR3aa: SARGVYGAYEQY
d_gene: TRBD1; v_gene: TRBV4-3; j_gene: TRBJ2-3; CDR3aa: ASSQNRGRDTQY
d_gene: TRBD2; v_gene: TRBV19; j_gene: TRBJ2-1; CDR3aa: ASTASGASGNEQF
d_gene: .; v_gene: TRBV9; j_gene: TRBJ2-7; CDR3aa: ASSVADGRSYEQY
d_gene: .; v_gene: TRBV11-3; j_gene: TRBJ2-3; CDR3aa: ASSVGGSTDTQY
d_gene: TRBD2; v_gene: TRBV20-1; j_gene: TRBJ2-7; CDR3aa: SAVGTSGRASYEQY
d_gene: TRBD1; v_gene: TRBV6-1; j_gene: TRBJ2-7; CDR3aa: ASSRGNRGFYEQY
d_gene: TRBD1; v_gene: TRBV2; j_gene: TRBJ2-5; CDR3aa: ASSERTGVKTQY
d_gene: .; v_gene: TRBV7-9; j_gene: TRBJ1-2; CDR3aa: ASTLSYGYT
d_gene: .; v_gene: TRBV11-2; j_gene: TRBJ2-7; CDR3aa: ASSLGGQSSYEQY
d_gene: .; v_gene: TRBV5-4; j_gene: TRBJ2-3; CDR3aa: TSRTAGFTDTQY
d_gene: TRBD2; v_gene: TRBV11-2; j_gene: TRBJ2-7; CDR3aa: ASTDTSAAYEQY
d_gene: .; v_gene: TRBV4-3; j_gene: TRBJ1-4; CDR3aa: ASSQTNRHRRSDEKLF
d_gene: TRBD2; v_gene: TRBV4-3; j_gene: TRBJ2-5; CDR3aa: ASSLNLAGGRETQY
d_gene: TRBD2; v_gene: TRBV11-2; j_gene: TRBJ2-4; CDR3aa: ASSSGLASTKNIQY
d_gene: TRBD2; v_gene: TRBV5-1; j_gene: TRBJ2-1; CDR3aa: ASSLTGLAGGREQF
d_gene: .; v_gene: TRBV20-1; j_gene: TRBJ1-6; CDR3aa: SARGQEESPLH
d_gene: TRBD2; v_gene: TRBV10-3; j_gene: TRBJ2-3; CDR3aa: AIGSRAERGRFTDTQY
d_gene: .; v_gene: TRBV3-1; j_gene: TRBJ2-5; CDR3aa: ASSQTSQETQY
d_gene: .; v_gene: TRBV24-1; j_gene: TRBJ2-1; CDR3aa: ATSDSQPPTGSPGYNEQF
d_gene: TRBD1; v_gene: TRBV6-2/TRBV6-3; j_gene: TRBJ2-1; CDR3aa: ASSYSRTGVNEQF
d_gene: .; v_gene: TRBV12-5; j_gene: TRBJ2-7; CDR3aa: ASGLVLDRPHEQY
d_gene: TRBD1; v_gene: TRBV29-1; j_gene: TRBJ1-2; CDR3aa: SVEDSQGAPGYGYT
d_gene: .; v_gene: TRBV29-1; j_gene: TRBJ1-1; CDR3aa: SVRMNTEAF
d_gene: TRBD2; v_gene: TRBV14; j_gene: TRBJ2-3; CDR3aa: ASSRRGGTDTQY
d_gene: TRBD2; v_gene: TRBV20-1; j_gene: TRBJ2-1; CDR3aa: SAATSGDLNEQF
d_gene: .; v_gene: TRBV12-3/TRBV12-4; j_gene: TRBJ1-2; CDR3aa: ASSGRVFGYT
d_gene: .; v_gene: TRBV13; j_gene: TRBJ2-1; CDR3aa: ASSRGDNEQF
d_gene: .; v_gene: TRBV4-3; j_gene: TRBJ2-1; CDR3aa: ASSLGSLNNEQF
d_gene: .; v_gene: TRBV19; j_gene: TRBJ1-5; CDR3aa: ASSPWEQGLQPQH
d_gene: .; v_gene: TRBV6-2/TRBV6-3; j_gene: TRBJ2-3; CDR3aa: ASSYPSSTGPFTDTQY